This T cell receptor (beta chain) was obtained from a study of blood T cell repertoires in COVID-19. In the study overall: Spain, Italy and the United States supplied samples that represented acute and convalescent COVID-19.

The CDR3 totals 13 residues. The V end was cut by 1 base, the J end by 7 bases, with 8 bases between. The germline V gene has CDR1 SGHDT and CDR2 YYEEEE. Patients from Seattle were sampled longitudinally, starting during active infection. Sequencing used immunoSEQ multiplex PCR; TCRdb keeps in-frame clones, though not all of them. The table lists approximately 300,000 clones, approximately 90% of them singletons. This receptor was obtained from a woman between 50 and 59 years old with COVID-19, enrolled during active disease. The chain couples TRBV5-6 to TRBJ2-2, with a tentative D call TRBD1 (5 bases). Sequencing was carried out using peripheral blood. The CDR3 sequence is CASSLKGFGELFF. The CDR3 region has the DNA TGTGCCAGCAGCTTGAAGGGGTTCGGGGAGCTGTTTTTT.